This T cell receptor (beta chain) was found in a study of chemoradiotherapy in HPV16-positive cancers. Data came from immunoSEQ multiplex PCR; TCRdb stores just in-frame clones and leaves some out. The data contain about 12,000 clones, about four fifths of them singletons. Trimming shortened V by 6 bases and J by 1 base, and 12 bases separated the two germline ends. Germline V lookup: CDR1 SGHTS, CDR2 YDEGEE. There are 14 residues in the CDR3. This clone was detected once. J is TRBJ2-3 and V is TRBV5-8; D is perhaps TRBD1 (6 bases). The sample was collected from a patient who underwent chemoradiotherapy. This clonotype was sampled from a human donor with HPV-associated anogenital cancer. The chain's CDR3 is CASKSTGRTDTQYF. The CDR3 DNA reads TGTGCCAGCAAGAGTACAGGGCGCACAGATACGCAGTATTTT.